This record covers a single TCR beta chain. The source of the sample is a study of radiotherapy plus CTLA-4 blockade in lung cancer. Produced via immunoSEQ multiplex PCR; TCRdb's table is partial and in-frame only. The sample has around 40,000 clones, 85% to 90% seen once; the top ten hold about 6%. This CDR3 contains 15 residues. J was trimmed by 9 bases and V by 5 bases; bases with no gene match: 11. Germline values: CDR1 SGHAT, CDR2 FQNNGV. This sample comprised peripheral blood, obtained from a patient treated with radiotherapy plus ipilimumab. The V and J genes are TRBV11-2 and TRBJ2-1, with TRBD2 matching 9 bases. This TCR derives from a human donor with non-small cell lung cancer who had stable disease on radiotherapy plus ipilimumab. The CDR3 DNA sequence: TGTGCCAGCAGCCCCCGGACTAGCGTGAACGGTGAGCAGTTCTTC. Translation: CASSPRTSVNGEQFF. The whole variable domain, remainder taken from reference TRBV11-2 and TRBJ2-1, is EAGVAQSPRYKIIEKRQSVAFWCNPISGHATLYWYQQILGQGPKLLIQFQNNGVVDDSQLPKDRFSAERLKGVDSTLKIQPAKLEDSAVYLCASSPRTSVNGEQFFGPGTRLTVL.